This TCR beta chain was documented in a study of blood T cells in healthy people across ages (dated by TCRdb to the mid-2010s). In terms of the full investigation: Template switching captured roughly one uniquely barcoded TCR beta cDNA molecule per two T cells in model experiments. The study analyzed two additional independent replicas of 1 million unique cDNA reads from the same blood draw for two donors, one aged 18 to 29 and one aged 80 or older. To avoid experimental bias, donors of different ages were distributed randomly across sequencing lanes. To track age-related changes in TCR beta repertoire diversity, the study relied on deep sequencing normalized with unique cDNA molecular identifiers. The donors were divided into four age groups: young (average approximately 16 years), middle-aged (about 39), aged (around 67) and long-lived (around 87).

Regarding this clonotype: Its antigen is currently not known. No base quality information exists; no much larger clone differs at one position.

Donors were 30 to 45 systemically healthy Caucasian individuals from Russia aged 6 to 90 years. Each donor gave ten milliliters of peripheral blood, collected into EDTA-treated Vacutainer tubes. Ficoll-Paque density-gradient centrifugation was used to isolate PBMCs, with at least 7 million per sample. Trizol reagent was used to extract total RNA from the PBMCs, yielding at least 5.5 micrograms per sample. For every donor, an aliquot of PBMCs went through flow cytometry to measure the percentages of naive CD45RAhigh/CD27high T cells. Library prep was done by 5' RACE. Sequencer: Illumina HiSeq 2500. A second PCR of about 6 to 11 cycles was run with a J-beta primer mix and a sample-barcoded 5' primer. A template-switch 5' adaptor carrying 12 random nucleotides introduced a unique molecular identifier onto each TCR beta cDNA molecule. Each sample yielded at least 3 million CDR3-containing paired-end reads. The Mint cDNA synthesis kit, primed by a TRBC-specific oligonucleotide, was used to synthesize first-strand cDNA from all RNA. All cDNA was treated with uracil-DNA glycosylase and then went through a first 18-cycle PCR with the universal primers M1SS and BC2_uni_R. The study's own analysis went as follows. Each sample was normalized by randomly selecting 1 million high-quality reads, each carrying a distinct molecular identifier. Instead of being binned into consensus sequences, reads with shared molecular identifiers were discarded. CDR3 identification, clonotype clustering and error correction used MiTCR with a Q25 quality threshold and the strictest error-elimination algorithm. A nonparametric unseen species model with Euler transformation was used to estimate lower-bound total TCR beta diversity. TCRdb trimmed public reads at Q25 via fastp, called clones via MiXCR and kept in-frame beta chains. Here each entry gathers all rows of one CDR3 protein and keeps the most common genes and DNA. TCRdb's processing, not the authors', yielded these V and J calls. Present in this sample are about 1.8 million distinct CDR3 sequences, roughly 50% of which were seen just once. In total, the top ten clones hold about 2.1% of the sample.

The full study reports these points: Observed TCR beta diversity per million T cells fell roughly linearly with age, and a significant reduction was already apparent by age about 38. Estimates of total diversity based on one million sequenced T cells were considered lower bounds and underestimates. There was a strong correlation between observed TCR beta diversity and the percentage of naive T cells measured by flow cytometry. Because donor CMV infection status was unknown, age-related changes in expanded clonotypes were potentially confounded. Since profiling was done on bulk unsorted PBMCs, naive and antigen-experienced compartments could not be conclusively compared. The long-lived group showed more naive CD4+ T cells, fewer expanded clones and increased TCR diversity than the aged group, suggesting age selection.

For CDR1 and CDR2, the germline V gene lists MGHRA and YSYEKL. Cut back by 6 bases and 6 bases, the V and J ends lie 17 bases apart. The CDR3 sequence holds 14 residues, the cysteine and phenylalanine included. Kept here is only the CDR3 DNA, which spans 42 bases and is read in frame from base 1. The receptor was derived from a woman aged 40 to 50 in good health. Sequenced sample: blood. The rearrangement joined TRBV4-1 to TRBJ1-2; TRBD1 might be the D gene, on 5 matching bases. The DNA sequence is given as TGCGCCAGCAGAGGGGCCCTAATGGACCATGGCTACACCTTC. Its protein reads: CASRGALMDHGYTF.